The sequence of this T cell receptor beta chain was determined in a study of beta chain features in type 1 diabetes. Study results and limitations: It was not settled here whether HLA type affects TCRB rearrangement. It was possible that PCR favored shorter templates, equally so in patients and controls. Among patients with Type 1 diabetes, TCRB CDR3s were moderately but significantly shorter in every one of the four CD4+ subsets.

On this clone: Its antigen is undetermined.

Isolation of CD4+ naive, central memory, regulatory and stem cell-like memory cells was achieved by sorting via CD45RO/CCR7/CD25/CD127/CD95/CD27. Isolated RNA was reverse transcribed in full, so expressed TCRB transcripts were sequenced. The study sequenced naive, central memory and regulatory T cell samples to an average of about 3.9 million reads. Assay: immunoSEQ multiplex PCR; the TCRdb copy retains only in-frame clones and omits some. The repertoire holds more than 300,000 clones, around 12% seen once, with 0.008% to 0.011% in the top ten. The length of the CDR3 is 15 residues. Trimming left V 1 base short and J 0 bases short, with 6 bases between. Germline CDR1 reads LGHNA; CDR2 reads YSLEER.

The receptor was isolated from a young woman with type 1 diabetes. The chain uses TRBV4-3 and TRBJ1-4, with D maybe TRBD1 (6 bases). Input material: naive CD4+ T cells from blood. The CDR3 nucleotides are TGCGCCAGCAGCCAAGGACAGGCAACTAATGAAAAACTGTTTTTT. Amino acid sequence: CASSQGQATNEKLFF.